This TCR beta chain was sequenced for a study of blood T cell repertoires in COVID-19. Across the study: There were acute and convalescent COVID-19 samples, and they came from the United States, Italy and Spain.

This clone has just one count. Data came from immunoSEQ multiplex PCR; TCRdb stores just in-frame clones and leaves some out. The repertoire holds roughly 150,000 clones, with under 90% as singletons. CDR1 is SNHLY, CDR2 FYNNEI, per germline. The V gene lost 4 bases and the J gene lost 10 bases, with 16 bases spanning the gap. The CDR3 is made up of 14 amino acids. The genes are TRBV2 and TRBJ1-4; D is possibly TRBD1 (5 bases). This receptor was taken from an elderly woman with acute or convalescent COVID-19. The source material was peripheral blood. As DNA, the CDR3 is TGTGCCAGCAGTGTGAGTGCACAGGTCGGAAAACTGTTTTTT. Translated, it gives CASSVSAQVGKLFF.